The T cell receptor (beta chain) described here comes from a study of T cell changes during pregnancy in multiple sclerosis. TCRdb's copy holds only in-frame clones and misses some; the assay was immunoSEQ multiplex PCR. In the table there are 15,000 to 20,000 clones, 87% of which are singletons. The source of this sequence is a female donor in good health, enrolled as a control in a pregnancy study. The sample in question was CD8+ T cells from peripheral blood mononuclear cells, obtained in the third trimester of pregnancy.

CDR3 protein: CASSLSGLAGGSEQFF. CDR3 nucleotides: TGTGCCAGCAGCCTAAGCGGACTAGCGGGGGGGAGTGAGCAGTTCTTC. This rearrangement joins TRBV7-2 to TRBJ2-1, with 15 bases aligning to TRBD2. Germline-derived CDR1 and CDR2 are SGHTA and FQGNSA. The trim removed 5 bases at V and 9 bases at J, leaving 8 bases unmatched. This CDR3 region has 16 residues.